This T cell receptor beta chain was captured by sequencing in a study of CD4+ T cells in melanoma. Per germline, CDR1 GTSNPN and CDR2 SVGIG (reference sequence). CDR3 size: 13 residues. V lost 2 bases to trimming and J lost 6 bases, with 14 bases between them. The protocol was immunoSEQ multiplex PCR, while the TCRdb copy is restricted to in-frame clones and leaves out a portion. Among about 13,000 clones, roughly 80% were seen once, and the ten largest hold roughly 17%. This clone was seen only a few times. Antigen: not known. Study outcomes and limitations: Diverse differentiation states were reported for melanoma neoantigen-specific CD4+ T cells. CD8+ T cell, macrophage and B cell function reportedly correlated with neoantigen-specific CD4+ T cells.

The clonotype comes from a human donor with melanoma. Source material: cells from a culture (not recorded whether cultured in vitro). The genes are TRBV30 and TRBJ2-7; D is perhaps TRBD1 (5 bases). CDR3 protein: CAWSRTILREQYF. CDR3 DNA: TGTGCCTGGAGTCGGACAATTTTGCGCGAGCAGTACTTC.